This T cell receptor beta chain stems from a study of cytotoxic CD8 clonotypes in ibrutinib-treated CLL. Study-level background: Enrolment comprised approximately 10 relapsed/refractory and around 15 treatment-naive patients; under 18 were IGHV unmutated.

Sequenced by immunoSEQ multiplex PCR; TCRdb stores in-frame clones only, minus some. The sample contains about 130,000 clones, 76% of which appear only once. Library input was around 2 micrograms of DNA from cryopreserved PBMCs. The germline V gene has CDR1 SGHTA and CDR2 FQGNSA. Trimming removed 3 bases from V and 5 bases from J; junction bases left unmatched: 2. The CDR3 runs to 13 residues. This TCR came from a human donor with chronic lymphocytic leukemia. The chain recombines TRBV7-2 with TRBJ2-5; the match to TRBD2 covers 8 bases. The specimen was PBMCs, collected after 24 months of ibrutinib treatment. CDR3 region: CASSFSGGETQYF. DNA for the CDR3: TGTGCCAGCAGCTTCAGCGGGGGTGAGACCCAGTACTTC.